These 10 T cell receptor beta chains were sequenced from one sample in a study of radiotherapy plus CTLA-4 blockade in lung cancer. The repertoire was sequenced with immunoSEQ multiplex PCR; TCRdb's copy has only in-frame clones and lacks some. This table has tens of thousands of clones, about 87% appearing once. Sequenced material: peripheral blood, taken from a patient treated with radiotherapy plus ipilimumab. These receptor sequences come from a human donor with non-small cell lung cancer that progressed on radiotherapy plus ipilimumab.

This clone came up once. The chain is built from TRBV28 and TRBJ1-3, with D unclear. Trimming stripped 4 bases from V and 5 bases from J, with 6 bases between. The length of the CDR3 is 12 residues. Germline CDR1 is MDHEN and CDR2 is SYDVKM. CDR3 DNA: TGTGCCAGCAGTTCACCCCGAAACACCATATATTTT. Translation gives CASSSPRNTIYF.

The J gene is TRBJ1-5, the V gene TRBV7-2; a weak D match, TRBD1 (5 bases). From germline, CDR1 is SGHTA and CDR2 FQGNSA. Deletions cut 5 bases from V and 8 bases from J, with 19 bases between. The CDR3 is 15 residues long. This CDR3 reads CASSLIGVGLEPQHF. DNA for the CDR3: TGTGCCAGCAGCCTGATAGGGGTCGGCCTCGAGCCCCAGCATTTT. The entire variable domain, with the rest obtained from reference TRBV7-2 and TRBJ1-5, is as follows: GAGVSQSPSNKVTEKGKDVELRCDPISGHTALYWYRQSLGQGLEFLIYFQGNSAPDKSGLPSDRFSAERTGGSVSTLTIQRTQQEDSAVYLCASSLIGVGLEPQHFGDGTRLSIL.

The chain employs TRBV19 and TRBJ1-5; 8 nucleotides match TRBD1. CDR1 and CDR2 from the germline V gene are LNHDA and SQIVND (reference sequence). J was trimmed by 2 bases and V by 8 bases; bases with no gene match: 8. The CDR3 loop spans 15 amino acids. DNA of the CDR3: TGTGCCAGTCGCCCACAGGGGGAGCGCAATCAGCCCCAGCATTTT. Its translation is CASRPQGERNQPQHF.

The V gene is TRBV6-8, the J gene TRBJ2-7; D is undetermined. Trimming cost V 1 base and J 5 bases, with 12 bases left between them. Germline assignment: CDR1 MNHGY and CDR2 SAAAGT. The CDR3 has 14 amino acids. CDR3 sequence (DNA): TGTGCCAGCAGTTACTGCCGGAACGGCCACGAGCAGTACTTC. It is translated as CASSYCRNGHEQYF.

The J gene is TRBJ1-2, the V gene TRBV18; D unresolved. The germline V gene encodes CDR1 KGHSH and CDR2 LQKENI. The ends were cut back, 0 bases at V and 4 bases at J, with 9 bases in the middle. The CDR3 consists of 14 residues. DNA for the CDR3: TGTGCCAGCTCACCACCGGAGAAGCGCTATGGCTACACCTTC. Translation: CASSPPEKRYGYTF. Complete variable domain (other parts from reference TRBV18 and TRBJ1-2): NAGVMQNPRHLVRRRGQEARLRCSPMKGHSHVYWYRQLPEEGLKFMVYLQKENIIDESGMPKERFSAEFPKEGPSILRIQQVVRGDSAAYFCASSPPEKRYGYTFGSGTRLTVV.

The CDR3: CASSILDGAAQPQHF. The CDR3 DNA is TGTGCCAGTAGTATTCTTGATGGGGCCGCTCAGCCCCAGCATTTT. This chain uses TRBV19 with TRBJ1-5; TRBD1 might be the D (5 bases). Trimming took 3 bases from V and 6 from J, leaving 15 bases between them. Looked up from germline, CDR1 is LNHDA and CDR2 is SQIVND (reference sequence). The CDR3 loop spans 15 amino acids.

This rearrangement joins TRBV7-6 to TRBJ2-7, with D possibly matching TRBD1 (5 bases). Trimming took off 5 bases at V and 3 bases at J, with 14 bases between the two ends. The CDR3 contains 14 residues. From germline, CDR1 is SGHVS and CDR2 FNYEAQ. The CDR3 loop is CASSLGVGNYEQYF. CDR3 coding DNA: TGTGCCAGCAGCCTAGGGGTAGGGAACTACGAGCAGTACTTC.

The chain uses TRBV7-8 and TRBJ1-3; D gene unclear. Germline V lookup: CDR1 SGHVS, CDR2 FQNEAQ. The CDR3 contains 15 residues. Trimming took off 5 bases at V and 0 bases at J, with 11 bases between the two ends. CDR3 DNA: TGTGCCAGCAGCCCAGGACGAAGCTCTGGAAACACCATATATTTT. This sequence encodes CASSPGRSSGNTIYF.

The chain recombines TRBV30 with TRBJ1-3, with 7 bases fitting TRBD1. The ends lost 3 bases at V and 4 bases at J; junction bases unmatched: 3. Per the germline V gene, CDR1 is GTSNPN and CDR2 is SVGIG (reference sequence). The CDR3 contains 13 residues. In DNA form, the CDR3 reads TGTGCCTGGAGCGCGGACAGGGGAAACACCATATATTTT. Its translation: CAWSADRGNTIYF.

The chain uses TRBV10-3 and TRBJ2-7, with D possibly being TRBD1 (5 bases). The ends were cut back, 5 bases at V and 0 bases at J, with 17 bases in the middle. Germline assignment: CDR1 ENHRY and CDR2 SYGVKD. CDR3 length: 16 residues. CDR3 nucleotides: TGTGCCATCAGTAACGTCCCCTCTGGGGCCTCCTACGAGCAGTACTTC. The encoded protein is CAISNVPSGASYEQYF.